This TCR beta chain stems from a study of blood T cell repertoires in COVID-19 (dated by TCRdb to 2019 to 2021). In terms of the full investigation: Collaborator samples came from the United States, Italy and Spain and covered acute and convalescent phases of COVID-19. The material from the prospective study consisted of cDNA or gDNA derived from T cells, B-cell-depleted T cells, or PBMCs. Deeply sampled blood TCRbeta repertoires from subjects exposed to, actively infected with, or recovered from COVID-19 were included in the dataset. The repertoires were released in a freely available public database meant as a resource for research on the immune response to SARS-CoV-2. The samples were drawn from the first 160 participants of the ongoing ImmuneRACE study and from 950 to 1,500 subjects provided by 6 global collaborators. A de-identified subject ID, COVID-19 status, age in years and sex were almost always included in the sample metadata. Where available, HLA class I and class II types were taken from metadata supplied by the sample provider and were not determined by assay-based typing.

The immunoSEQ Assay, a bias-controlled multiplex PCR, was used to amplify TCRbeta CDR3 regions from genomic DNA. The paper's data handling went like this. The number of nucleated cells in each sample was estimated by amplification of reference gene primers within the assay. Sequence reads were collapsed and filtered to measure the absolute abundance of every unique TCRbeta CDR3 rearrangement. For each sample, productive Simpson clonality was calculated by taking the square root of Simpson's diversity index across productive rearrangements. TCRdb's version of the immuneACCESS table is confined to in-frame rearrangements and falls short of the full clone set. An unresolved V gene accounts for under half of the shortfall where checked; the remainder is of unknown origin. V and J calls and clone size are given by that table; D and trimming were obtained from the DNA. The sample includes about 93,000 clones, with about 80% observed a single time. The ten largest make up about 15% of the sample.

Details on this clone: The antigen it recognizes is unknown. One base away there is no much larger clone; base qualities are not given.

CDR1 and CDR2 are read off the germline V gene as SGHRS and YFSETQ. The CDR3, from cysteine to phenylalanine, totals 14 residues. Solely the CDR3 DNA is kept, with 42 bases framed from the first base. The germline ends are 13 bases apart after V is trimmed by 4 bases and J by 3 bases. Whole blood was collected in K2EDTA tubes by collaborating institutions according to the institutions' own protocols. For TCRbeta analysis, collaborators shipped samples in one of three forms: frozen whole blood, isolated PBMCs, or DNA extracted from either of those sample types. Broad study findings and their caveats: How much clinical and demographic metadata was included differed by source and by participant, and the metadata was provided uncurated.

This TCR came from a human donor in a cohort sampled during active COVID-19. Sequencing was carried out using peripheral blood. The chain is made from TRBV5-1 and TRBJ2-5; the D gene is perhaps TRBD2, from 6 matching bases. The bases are TGCGCCAGCAGCCCCGTCCGGAGGGAAGAGACCCAGTACTTC. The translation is CASSPVRREETQYF.